This is a list of T cell receptor beta chains from one sample in a study of T cells in Graves' hyperthyroidism and ophthalmopathy. TCRdb reprocessed the multiplex PCR reads with MiXCR, giving one entry per CDR3 protein. Among roughly 360,000 distinct CDR3 sequences listed, roughly 13% were seen once. Specimen: blood. Receptors were obtained from a man younger than 45 with Graves' hyperthyroidism that later progressed to Graves' ophthalmopathy. Both conserved end residues are part of each CDR3. Each record gives: J gene, clone size, V gene, D gene, CDR3 protein, CDR3 DNA. D genes are given only for firm matches. Only some rows state a clone size, as once, few, many or a class for expanded clones.

J: TRBJ2-2; size: many; V: TRBV29-1; D: .; CDR3: CSVEAGELFF; DNA: TGCAGCGTTGAAGCCGGGGAGCTGTTTTTT
J: TRBJ2-7; size: many; V: TRBV12-3/TRBV12-4; D: .; CDR3: CASSRLSGAYEQYF; DNA: TGTGCCAGCAGCCGTCTGTCGGGGGCCTACGAGCAGTACTTC
J: TRBJ2-1; size: many; V: TRBV12-3/TRBV12-4; D: TRBD2; CDR3: CASSFLAGAADEQFF; DNA: TGTGCCAGCAGTTTTTTAGCGGGGGCGGCCGATGAGCAGTTCTTC
J: TRBJ1-6; size: .; V: TRBV2; D: .; CDR3: CATTGNEPYNSPLHF; DNA: TGTGCCACTACAGGGAATGAACCCTATAATTCACCCCTCCACTTT
J: TRBJ2-1; size: many; V: TRBV6-1; D: .; CDR3: CASSHQGNEQFF; DNA: TGTGCCAGCAGCCACCAGGGTAATGAGCAGTTCTTC
J: TRBJ1-2; size: many; V: TRBV7-2; D: TRBD1; CDR3: CASSSGMDRAYTF; DNA: TGTGCCAGCAGTTCGGGAATGGACAGGGCCTACACCTTC
J: TRBJ2-7; size: .; V: TRBV5-1; D: .; CDR3: CANSPIEVVYCEQYF; DNA: TGCGCCAACAGCCCCATAGAGGTAGTGTACTGCGAGCAGTACTTC
J: TRBJ2-5; size: .; V: TRBV9; D: TRBD2; CDR3: CASSVGGTSGEQETQYF; DNA: TGTGCCAGCAGCGTAGGGGGGACTAGCGGGGAGCAAGAGACCCAGTACTTC
J: TRBJ1-3; size: few; V: TRBV11-2; D: .; CDR3: CASSLGGLPRSSGNTIYF; DNA: TGTGCCAGCAGCTTAGGAGGGCTGCCGAGGAGCTCTGGAAACACCATATATTTT
J: TRBJ2-7; size: many; V: TRBV28; D: .; CDR3: CASSVGAGNYEQYF; DNA: TGTGCCAGCAGTGTAGGGGCGGGGAACTACGAGCAGTACTTC
J: TRBJ2-6; size: few; V: TRBV9; D: .; CDR3: CASSVTISGANVLTF; DNA: TGTGCCAGCAGCGTGACAATCTCTGGGGCCAACGTCCTGACTTTC
J: TRBJ1-1; size: many; V: TRBV27; D: .; CDR3: CASSFRGGWTEAFF; DNA: TGTGCCAGCAGTTTTAGGGGGGGTTGGACTGAAGCTTTCTTT
J: TRBJ1-1; size: .; V: TRBV7-3; D: .; CDR3: CASSFDHNTEAFF; DNA: TGTGCCAGCAGCTTTGACCATAACACTGAAGCTTTCTTT
J: TRBJ1-1; size: .; V: TRBV19; D: .; CDR3: CASSNSRRTEAFF; DNA: TGTGCCAGTAGTAACTCGCGAAGGACTGAAGCTTTCTTT
J: TRBJ1-5; size: many; V: TRBV6-1; D: TRBD1; CDR3: CASSTGTDYQPQHF; DNA: TGTGCCAGCAGTACCGGGACAGACTATCAGCCCCAGCATTTT
J: TRBJ1-3; size: few; V: TRBV7-9; D: .; CDR3: CASSEAESGNTIYF; DNA: TGTGCCAGCAGCGAAGCCGAATCTGGAAACACCATATATTTT
J: TRBJ2-6; size: few; V: TRBV11-2; D: .; CDR3: CASSLRVLGANVLAF; DNA: TGTGCCAGCAGCTTGAGGGTCCTTGGGGCCAACGTCCTGGCTTTC
J: TRBJ2-7; size: many; V: TRBV4-1; D: .; CDR3: CASSQDLQGSYEQYF; DNA: TGCGCCAGCAGCCAAGATCTACAGGGATCCTACGAGCAGTACTTC
J: TRBJ2-5; size: few; V: TRBV7-3; D: .; CDR3: CASSLSRTDGVYF; DNA: TGTGCCAGCAGCTTAAGTAGGACAGACGGGGTTTACTTC
J: TRBJ2-5; size: .; V: TRBV5-1; D: TRBD2; CDR3: CASSFLSGGRGETQYF; DNA: TGCGCCAGCAGCTTCTTGAGCGGGGGCCGGGGGGAGACCCAGTACTTC
J: TRBJ2-3; size: few; V: TRBV5-1; D: TRBD1; CDR3: CASSTRTGGDTQYF; DNA: TGCGCCAGCAGCACAAGGACAGGGGGAGATACGCAGTATTTT
J: TRBJ1-1; size: many; V: TRBV7-2; D: .; CDR3: CASSPGPAEAFF; DNA: TGTGCCAGCAGCCCAGGGCCGGCTGAAGCTTTCTTT
J: TRBJ2-5; size: few; V: TRBV19; D: .; CDR3: CARVWSPAPQETQYF; DNA: TGTGCCAGAGTATGGAGCCCAGCACCCCAAGAGACCCAGTACTTC
J: TRBJ2-7; size: many; V: TRBV27; D: .; CDR3: CASSLEGPQNYEQYF; DNA: TGTGCCAGCAGTTTGGAGGGACCCCAGAACTACGAGCAGTACTTC
J: TRBJ2-2; size: once; V: TRBV7-8; D: .; CDR3: CASRDMGELFF; DNA: TGTGCCAGCAGAGACATGGGGGAGCTGTTTTTT
J: TRBJ1-2; size: many; V: TRBV28; D: .; CDR3: CASSQSARNYGYTF; DNA: TGTGCCAGCAGCCAGTCCGCTCGCAACTATGGCTACACCTTC
J: TRBJ2-2; size: few; V: TRBV6-1; D: .; CDR3: CATRPLTGELFF; DNA: TGTGCCACCAGACCGCTGACCGGGGAGCTGTTTTTT
J: TRBJ2-3; size: many; V: TRBV20-1; D: .; CDR3: CSARQGGRFTDTQYF; DNA: TGCAGTGCTAGGCAGGGGGGGAGATTCACAGATACGCAGTATTTT
J: TRBJ2-7; size: many; V: TRBV7-8; D: .; CDR3: CASSRDTHYEQYF; DNA: TGTGCCAGCAGCCGGGACACCCACTACGAGCAGTACTTC
J: TRBJ2-7; size: many; V: TRBV7-2; D: .; CDR3: CASRWGQGPYEQYF; DNA: TGTGCCAGCAGGTGGGGGCAGGGTCCCTACGAGCAGTACTTC
J: TRBJ2-2; size: few; V: TRBV5-8; D: .; CDR3: CASSAYPVRAWELFF; DNA: TGTGCCAGCAGCGCATACCCTGTTCGGGCGTGGGAGCTGTTTTTT
J: TRBJ2-1; size: few; V: TRBV18; D: TRBD2; CDR3: CASSPYTSGGYNEQFF; DNA: TGTGCCAGCTCACCATACACTAGCGGGGGTTACAATGAGCAGTTCTTC
J: TRBJ1-2; size: .; V: TRBV7-9; D: TRBD1; CDR3: CASSPRQGPLYGYTF; DNA: TGTGCCAGCAGCCCACGACAGGGGCCCCTCTATGGCTACACCTTC
J: TRBJ2-5; size: many; V: TRBV7-9; D: TRBD2; CDR3: CASSLLRDYSYGETQYF; DNA: TGTGCCAGCAGCTTACTCCGGGACTACTCGTACGGGGAGACCCAGTACTTC
J: TRBJ2-3; size: many; V: TRBV7-2; D: .; CDR3: CASSLWGDTQYF; DNA: TGTGCCAGCAGCTTATGGGGGGATACGCAGTATTTT
J: TRBJ1-6; size: .; V: TRBV5-1; D: .; CDR3: CASSVGTGVPYNSPLHF; DNA: TGCGCCAGCAGCGTAGGGACCGGGGTTCCCTATAATTCACCCCTCCACTTT
J: TRBJ1-1; size: many; V: TRBV5-1; D: .; CDR3: CASSSSMNTEAFF; DNA: TGCGCCAGCAGCTCCTCGATGAACACTGAAGCTTTCTTT
J: TRBJ1-3; size: .; V: TRBV4-1; D: .; CDR3: CASSQHDGGNTIYF; DNA: TGCGCCAGCAGCCAACACGACGGTGGAAACACCATATATTTT
J: TRBJ2-1; size: many; V: TRBV28; D: TRBD2; CDR3: CASSPPGLAYNEQFF; DNA: TGTGCCAGCAGTCCCCCGGGACTAGCCTACAATGAGCAGTTCTTC
J: TRBJ1-5; size: .; V: TRBV5-1; D: TRBD1; CDR3: CASSLAAGGHPQHF; DNA: TGCGCCAGCAGCTTGGCCGCAGGGGGCCATCCCCAGCATTTT
J: TRBJ1-5; size: .; V: TRBV29-1; D: TRBD1; CDR3: CSEPGQGSNQPQHF; DNA: TGCAGCGAACCGGGACAGGGTAGCAATCAGCCCCAGCATTTT
J: TRBJ1-1; size: many; V: TRBV7-6; D: .; CDR3: CASSLGRFTEAFF; DNA: TGTGCCAGCAGCTTAGGTCGGTTTACTGAAGCTTTCTTT
J: TRBJ2-5; size: .; V: TRBV10-2; D: .; CDR3: CASSDRGRKETQYF; DNA: TGCGCCAGCAGTGACAGGGGACGCAAAGAGACCCAGTACTTC
J: TRBJ1-5; size: many; V: TRBV7-8; D: .; CDR3: CASSLIGGRFGNQPQHF; DNA: TGTGCCAGCAGCCTAATAGGGGGGAGGTTCGGCAATCAGCCCCAGCATTTT
J: TRBJ2-5; size: many; V: TRBV7-8; D: .; CDR3: CASSLGQTQYF; DNA: TGTGCCAGCAGCTTAGGCCAGACCCAGTACTTC